The 13 T cell receptor beta chains below were found in one sample sequenced in a study of beta chain features in type 1 diabetes. Whole-study findings and limits: Researchers report that Type 1 diabetes patients had moderately but significantly shorter TCRB CDR3s across all four CD4+ subsets.

For these TCRs, the target antigens are not known. TCRB transcripts that were expressed got sequenced, as all of the isolated RNA had been reverse transcribed. The data were produced by immunoSEQ multiplex PCR, yet TCRdb's version contains in-frame clones alone and is incomplete. The table lists 600,000 to 700,000 clones, around an eighth of them singletons. Sequencing used naive CD4+ T cells from blood. The receptors were sampled from a man between 18 and 35 years old with type 1 diabetes.

In this sample, this clone turned up a few times. The CDR3 bases are TGTGCCAGTAGACGTAGCGGGGCTTACCTTAGCTCCTACAATGAGCAGTTCTTC. It yields the protein CASRRSGAYLSSYNEQFF. The chain joins TRBV19 to TRBJ2-1, with 8 bases identical to TRBD2. This CDR3 comprises 18 residues. Looked up from germline, CDR1 is LNHDA and CDR2 is SQIVND (reference sequence). Germline trimming cut 6 bases from V and 0 bases from J; bases unmatched to any gene: 13.

This clone appeared a few times. The V gene is TRBV7-2, the J gene TRBJ2-1, with 8 bases matching TRBD1. The CDR3 spans 16 residues. Germline loops: CDR1 SGHTA, CDR2 FQGNSA. The V gene end was trimmed by 0 bases and the J gene end by 3 bases; junction bases not matched to a gene: 4. This chain's CDR3 is CASSLAWGTGYNEQFF. The CDR3 DNA reads TGTGCCAGCAGCTTAGCTTGGGGGACAGGCTACAATGAGCAGTTCTTC.

The chain couples TRBV29-1 to TRBJ2-2; no clear D. The germline V gene encodes CDR1 SQVTM and CDR2 ANQGSEA. The CDR3 loop spans 12 amino acids. The V gene lost 4 bases and the J gene lost 3 bases, with 6 bases spanning the gap. CDR3 protein: CSVAVYTGELFF. In DNA, the CDR3 is TGCAGCGTTGCTGTATACACCGGGGAGCTGTTTTTT.

The J gene is TRBJ2-7, the V gene TRBV5-1, with D perhaps TRBD1 or TRBD2 (5 bases each). The V gene's germline CDR1 is SGHRS and CDR2 YFSETQ. The V gene lost 4 bases and the J gene lost 7 bases, with 24 bases spanning the gap. This CDR3 region has 16 residues. The CDR3 DNA follows: TGCGCCAGCAGCGCCCCCGGGACCCCCGGTAGTTATGAGCAGTACTTC. It specifies CASSAPGTPGSYEQYF.

The chain links TRBV2 to TRBJ1-5, with 9 bases fitting TRBD1. Germline V gene data show CDR1 as SNHLY and CDR2 as FYNNEI. V dropped 8 bases and J dropped 4; count of bases not matched to a gene: 3. The CDR3 is 13 residues long. In DNA form, the CDR3 reads TGTGCCAGCGGGGGGACAGGGAATCAGCCCCAGCATTTT. Translation gives CASGGTGNQPQHF.

This sequence joins TRBV27 and TRBJ1-1; D remains ambiguous. The CDR3 is made up of 17 amino acids. V lost 1 base, J lost 0 bases, and 15 bases lay in between. Germline CDR1 is MNHEY and CDR2 is SMNVEV (reference sequence). The CDR3 nucleotides are TGTGCCAGCAGTTTATATGGTCTGGGAGGCATGAACACTGAAGCTTTCTTT. Residues: CASSLYGLGGMNTEAFF.

In its sample, this clone was seen a few times. The rearrangement uses TRBV7-2 and TRBJ2-1; a possible D gene is TRBD1 (6 bases). The length of the CDR3 is 15 residues. V was pared by 1 base and J by 9 bases, with 16 bases between. Germline V gene sequence: CDR1 SGHTA, CDR2 FQGNSA. The CDR3 DNA is TGTGCCAGCAGCTTAGAGGGTCAGGGGTATGGTGAGCAGTTCTTC. It yields the protein CASSLEGQGYGEQFF.

CDR3 DNA: TGTGCCAGCAGTCCCCCTGGAGAACAGTCTGGCTACACCTTC. Encoded protein: CASSPPGEQSGYTF. The rearrangement uses TRBV6-6 and TRBJ1-2; no clear D gene. This CDR3 has 14 residues. V dropped 5 bases and J dropped 7 bases, with 17 bases sitting between them. The V gene's germline CDR1 is MNHNY and CDR2 SVGAGI (reference sequence).

This clone occurred a few times. The chain recombines TRBV28 with TRBJ1-5; D remains ambiguous. V gave up 6 bases and J gave up 7 bases, with 19 bases separating them. Germline V gene sequence: CDR1 MDHEN, CDR2 SYDVKM. The CDR3 totals 15 residues. The CDR3 DNA reads as TGTGCCAGCAGCCCCGACAATCATATGGGGCAGCCCCAGCATTTT. This encodes CASSPDNHMGQPQHF.

In its sample, this clone was seen a few times. The chain recombines TRBV5-6 with TRBJ1-2; D is undetermined. Trimming shortened V by 0 bases and J by 8 bases, and 20 bases separated the two germline ends. This CDR3 spans 16 amino acids. CDR1 is SGHDT, CDR2 YYEEEE, per germline. For the CDR3, the DNA is TGTGCCAGCAGCTTGGGAGTCCGACCCCTGTCGGGCGGCTACACCTTC. Amino acid sequence: CASSLGVRPLSGGYTF. Drawing the rest from reference TRBV5-6 and TRBJ1-2, the complete variable domain is DAGVTQSPTHLIKTRGQQVTLRCSPKSGHDTVSWYQQALGQGPQFIFQYYEEEERQRGNFPDRFSGHQFPNYSSELNVNALLLGDSALYLCASSLGVRPLSGGYTFGSGTRLTVV.

V and J are TRBV2 and TRBJ2-1; tentative D call: TRBD1 (6 bases). Trimming took off 4 bases at V and 6 bases at J, with 7 bases between the two ends. Germline values: CDR1 SNHLY, CDR2 FYNNEI. The CDR3 totals 12 residues. In DNA form, the CDR3 reads TGTGCCAGCAGTGGACAGGTCAATGAGCAGTTCTTC. Protein: CASSGQVNEQFF. The full variable domain, in which reference TRBV2 and TRBJ2-1 provide the parts outside the CDR3, is EPEVTQTPSHQVTQMGQEVILRCVPISNHLYFYWYRQILGQKVEFLVSFYNNEISEKSEIFDDQFSVERPDGSNFTLKIRSTKLEDSAMYFCASSGQVNEQFFGPGTRLTVL.

The chain links TRBV6-1 to TRBJ2-1; a weak D match, TRBD1 (5 bases). The CDR3 has 16 amino acids. Per germline, CDR1 MNHNS and CDR2 SASEGT. Trimming stripped 1 base from V and 3 bases from J, with 13 bases between. The CDR3 spells CASSEERGKNYNEQFF. CDR3 nucleotides: TGTGCCAGCAGTGAAGAAAGGGGAAAGAACTACAATGAGCAGTTCTTC.

This clone has just a few counts. The chain is built from TRBV19 and TRBJ1-5, with a weak D call TRBD1 (5 bases). Trimming shortened V by 0 bases and J by 2 bases, and 11 bases separated the two germline ends. Germline values: CDR1 LNHDA, CDR2 SQIVND (reference sequence). The CDR3 contains 16 residues. CDR3 sequence reads: CASSIDRGRGNQPQHF. In DNA, the CDR3 is TGTGCCAGTAGTATAGATCGGGGGAGAGGCAATCAGCCCCAGCATTTT.